What follows is one T cell receptor beta chain and its context. The antigen is undetermined. This entry comes from a study of shared clonotypes between healthy human individuals. Study-level results: A handful of donors shared around 5.2% of their naive CD4 clonotypes.

The CDR3 totals 13 residues. J was trimmed by 6 bases and V by 6 bases; bases with no gene match: 8. The germline V gene encodes CDR1 MDHEN and CDR2 SYDVKM. All of the donors resided in Nashville, Tennessee, and each was a Caucasian adult. Using immunoSEQ multiplex PCR, the repertoire was profiled, and TCRdb retains in-frame clones only, with some absent. Of fewer than 2.5 million clones in the sample, over 85% were seen once. Source material: naive CD4+ T cells from PBMCs. As for subset: CD45RA+ positively selected. This rearrangement joins TRBV28 to TRBJ2-7; 7 bases fit TRBD1. The TCR originated in a man between 18 and 35 years old in good health. Some clones in this sample may be carry-over from other donors' samples. The CDR3 region has the DNA TGTGCCAGCAGCTTAGAGACAGGGCCCGAGCAGTACTTC. Amino acid sequence: CASSLETGPEQYF. Full variable domain (missing parts from reference TRBV28 and TRBJ2-7): DVKVTQSSRYLVKRTGEKVFLECVQDMDHENMFWYRQDPGLGLRLIYFSYDVKMKEKGDIPEGYSVSREKKERFSLILESASTNQTSMYLCASSLETGPEQYFGPGTRLTVT.